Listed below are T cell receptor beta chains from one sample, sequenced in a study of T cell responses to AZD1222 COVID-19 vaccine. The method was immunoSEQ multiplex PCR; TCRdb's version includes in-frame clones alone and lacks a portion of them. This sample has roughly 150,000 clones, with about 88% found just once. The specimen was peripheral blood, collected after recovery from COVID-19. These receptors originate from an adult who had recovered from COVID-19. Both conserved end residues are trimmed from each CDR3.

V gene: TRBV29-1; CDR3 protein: SVELGEKLF
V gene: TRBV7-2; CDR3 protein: ASSLVGVGQPQH
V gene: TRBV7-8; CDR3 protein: ASSLGAQSPLH
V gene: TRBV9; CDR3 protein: ASSASSGTTGELF
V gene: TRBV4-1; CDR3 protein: ASSPRLAANTGELF
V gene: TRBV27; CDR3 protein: ASSFLTGEQY
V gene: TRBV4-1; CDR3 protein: ASSQVITEVAF
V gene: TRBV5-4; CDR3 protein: ASSPQGGGDLYGYT
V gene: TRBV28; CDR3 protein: ASSLGTSGRAGELF
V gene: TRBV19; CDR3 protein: ASSPRDRGRYEQY
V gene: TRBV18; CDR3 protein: ASSPGMTQDTQY
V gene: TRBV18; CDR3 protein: ASSPGVNTEAF
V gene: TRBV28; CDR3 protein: ASSLGSGGSNQPQH
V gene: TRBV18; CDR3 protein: ASSPDVVSGNTIY
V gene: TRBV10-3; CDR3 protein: AISGDGNYGYT
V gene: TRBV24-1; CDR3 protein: ATSVGQETQY
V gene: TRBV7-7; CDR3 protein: ASSLDGRGRETQY
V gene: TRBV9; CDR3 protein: ASSVGTSGGETQY
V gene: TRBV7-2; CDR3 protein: ASSFIVADTQY
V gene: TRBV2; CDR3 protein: ASSGTSVGGDEQF
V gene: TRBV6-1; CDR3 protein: ASSARAAVSNQPQH
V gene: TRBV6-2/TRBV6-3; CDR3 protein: ASSYSGSEFYEQY
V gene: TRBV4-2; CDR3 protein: ASSQPGQDSYEQY
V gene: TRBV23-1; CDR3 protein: ASSQSDRRGYGYT